This T cell receptor beta chain is from a study of blood T cell repertoires in COVID-19. The CDR3 extends over 15 amino acids. Trimming cost V 4 bases and J 11 bases, with 18 bases left between them. Germline V CDR1 and CDR2: PRHDT, FYEKMQ (reference sequence). Cohort assignment relied on participant-reported clinical history. Recovery among Cohort 3 donors was established by two negative PCRs, clearance, or symptom resolution. Method: immunoSEQ multiplex PCR; TCRdb's copy keeps in-frame clones and lacks some. Of 230,000 or so clones in the sample, 88% were seen once. The source of this sequence is a woman under 40 who had recovered from COVID-19. Sequenced material: PBMCs or T cells enriched from blood (not recorded which). This sequence joins TRBV13 and TRBJ1-6, with D maybe TRBD1 (6 bases). CDR3 loop: CASSYENRAGAPLHF. The CDR3 region has the DNA TGTGCCAGCAGCTACGAGAACAGGGCAGGTGCACCCCTCCACTTT.